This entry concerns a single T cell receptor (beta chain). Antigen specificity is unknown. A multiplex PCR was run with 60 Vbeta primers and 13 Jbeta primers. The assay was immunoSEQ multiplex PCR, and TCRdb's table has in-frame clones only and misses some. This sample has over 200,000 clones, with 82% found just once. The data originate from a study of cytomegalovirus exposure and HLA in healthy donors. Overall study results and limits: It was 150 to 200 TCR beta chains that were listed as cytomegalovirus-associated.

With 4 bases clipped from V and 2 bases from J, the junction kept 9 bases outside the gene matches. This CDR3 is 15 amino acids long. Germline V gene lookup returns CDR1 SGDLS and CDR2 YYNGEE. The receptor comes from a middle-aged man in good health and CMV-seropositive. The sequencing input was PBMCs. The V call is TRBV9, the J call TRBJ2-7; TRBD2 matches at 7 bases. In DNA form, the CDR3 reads TGTGCCAGCAGCCCCTGGGGGGGGTCTCCCTACGAGCAGTACTTC. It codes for CASSPWGGSPYEQYF.